The 19 T cell receptor beta chains given below trace back to one sample, sequenced in a study of T cells in Graves' hyperthyroidism and ophthalmopathy. Amplification targeted TCR beta CDR3 regions from RNA transcripts. Initially, a first-round RT-PCR of the TCR CDR3 employed the HTBI primer set. From the multiplex PCR reads, TCRdb called clonotypes with MiXCR, one entry per CDR3 protein. The sample lists 370,000 or so distinct CDR3 sequences, 15% to 19% seen once, with about 27% in the top ten. Sequences were obtained from blood. These receptors were collected from a woman aged 18-29 years with Graves' hyperthyroidism that later progressed to Graves' ophthalmopathy.

This clonotype was seen many times. This chain connects TRBV7-2 to TRBJ2-7; D is ambiguous. With 1 base removed from V and 7 bases from J, the gap between germline ends came to 11 bases. Germline V gene lookup returns CDR1 SGHTA and CDR2 FQGNSA. The CDR3 totals 13 residues. This CDR3 is CASSLVRAEEQYF. For the CDR3, the DNA is TGTGCCAGCAGCTTAGTTAGGGCCGAGGAGCAGTACTTC.

This clonotype was detected ten times or more. The chain carries TRBV6-2 or TRBV6-3 and TRBJ2-1; 9 nucleotides line up with TRBD2. The germline CDR1 and CDR2 sequences are MNHEY and SVGEGT. J lost 3 bases, V lost 2 bases, and 14 bases had no gene match. The CDR3 consists of 19 residues. CDR3 sequence: CASSYTVWGGRAVYNEQFF. The DNA of the CDR3 is TGTGCCAGCAGTTACACGGTGTGGGGCGGGAGGGCAGTCTACAATGAGCAGTTCTTC.

The chain uses TRBV27 and TRBJ1-6, with 9 positions matching TRBD1. The ends lost 5 bases at V and 7 bases at J; junction bases unmatched: 6. Germline V gene sequence: CDR1 MNHEY, CDR2 SMNVEV (reference sequence). This CDR3 is built from 15 residues. As DNA, the CDR3 is TGTGCCAGCAGTCTGAGGACAGGGGAGAATTCACCCCTCCACTTT. Translation: CASSLRTGENSPLHF.

This clonotype turned up a few times. A read error may explain this, as a much larger clone is one base away. The V call is TRBV30, the J call TRBJ1-1; the D gene is possibly TRBD1 (6 bases). In germline, CDR1 is GTSNPN, CDR2 SVGIG (reference sequence). Trimming pared 4 bases from V and 3 bases from J, leaving 6 bases between. The CDR3 loop spans 11 amino acids. This chain's CDR3 is CAWNRDTEAFF. The CDR3, as DNA: TGTGCCTGGAACAGGGACACTGAAGCTTTCTTT.

This clonotype was seen at least ten times. The rearrangement links TRBV27 to TRBJ2-7, with 10 bases fitting TRBD1. Germline V CDR1 and CDR2: MNHEY, SMNVEV (reference sequence). The V segment lost 6 bases and the J segment 6 bases; nucleotides outside the gene matches: 8. This CDR3 has 14 residues. As DNA, the CDR3 is TGTGCCAGCAGGCAGGACAGGGGGTTCGGCGAGCAGTACTTC. It codes for CASRQDRGFGEQYF.

This clonotype has ten or more counts. This rearrangement joins TRBV30 to TRBJ2-6, with D unclear. V lost 5 bases and J 2 bases, leaving 7 bases between the germline ends. Germline V gives CDR1 GTSNPN, CDR2 SVGIG (reference sequence). The length of the CDR3 is 13 residues. CDR3 in amino acids: CAWSPAGANVLTF. The CDR3 region has the DNA TGTGCCTGGTCTCCCGCTGGGGCCAACGTCCTGACTTTC.

This clonotype was seen only a few times. In DNA, the CDR3 is TGCGCCAGCAGCTTCTCAGGGGGGAATGAGCAGTTCTTC. Residues: CASSFSGGNEQFF. This chain joins TRBV5-1 and TRBJ2-1; a weak D match, TRBD1 (7 bases). The CDR3 totals 13 residues. Germline loops: CDR1 SGHRS, CDR2 YFSETQ. The ends were cut back, 2 bases at V and 7 bases at J, with 10 bases in the middle.

Remarks on this clonotype: One base away lies a much larger clone, so this may be a sequencing read error. The chain uses TRBV28 and TRBJ1-4, with D possibly being TRBD1 (5 bases). Germline lookup yields CDR1 MDHEN and CDR2 SYDVKM. CDR3 length: 13 amino acids. The germline V and J ends were trimmed by 5 bases and 2 bases, with 6 bases remaining between them. The CDR3 loop is CASSGGTNEKLFF. In DNA form, the CDR3 reads TGTGCCAGCAGTGGGGGGACTAATGAAAAACTGTTTTTT. The full variable domain, completed using reference TRBV28 and TRBJ1-4, is DVKVTQSSRYLVKRTGEKVFLECVQDMDHENMFWYRQDPGLGLRLIYFSYDVKMKEKGDIPEGYSVSREKKERFSLILESASTNQTSMYLCASSGGTNEKLFFGSGTQLSVL.

This clonotype was seen at least ten times. The chain is built from TRBV7-9 and TRBJ2-1, with 14 bases fitting TRBD2. CDR3 size: 15 residues. J was trimmed by 3 bases and V by 8 bases; bases with no gene match: 3. Germline V lookup: CDR1 SEHNR, CDR2 FQNEAQ (reference sequence). The CDR3 loop is CASRLAGGYYNEQFF. DNA of the CDR3: TGTGCCAGCCGACTAGCGGGAGGGTACTACAATGAGCAGTTCTTC.

V is TRBV25-1 and J is TRBJ2-5; TRBD1 matches at 9 bases. In germline, CDR1 is MGHDK, CDR2 SYGVNS. This CDR3 is built from 12 residues. Trimming cost V 10 bases and J 4 bases; bases outside gene matches: 4. In DNA form, the CDR3 reads TGTGCCACCGACAGGGGGGGAGAGACCCAGTACTTC. Encoded protein: CATDRGGETQYF.

The chain uses TRBV11-2 and TRBJ2-3; D uncertain. The CDR3 covers 15 residues. Trimming removed 0 bases from V and 3 bases from J, with 10 bases in between. In germline, CDR1 is SGHAT, CDR2 FQNNGV. This CDR3 is CASSLDLGSTDTQYF. The DNA for the CDR3 is TGTGCCAGCAGCTTAGATCTGGGCTCAACAGATACGCAGTATTTT.

This clonotype appeared a few times. The chain carries TRBV7-8 and TRBJ1-6; 7 bases align to TRBD1. Germline V lookup: CDR1 SGHVS, CDR2 FQNEAQ. V was clipped by 2 bases and J by 6 bases; unmatched bases: 4. The length of the CDR3 is 15 residues. CDR3 nucleotide sequence: TGTGCCAGCAGCTTACCGGGACAGCGTAATTCACCCCTCCACTTT. Translation: CASSLPGQRNSPLHF.

A few counts support this clonotype. The rearrangement uses TRBV9 and TRBJ2-1; 9 bases match TRBD2. V shed 2 bases and J 0 bases; nucleotides not matched to a gene: 3. The CDR3 runs 16 residues. Germline CDR1 SGDLS, CDR2 YYNGEE. Written as DNA, the CDR3 is TGTGCCAGCAGCGTCCATAGCGGGGGCTCCTACAATGAGCAGTTCTTC. It is translated as CASSVHSGGSYNEQFF. The full variable domain, with the rest looked up from reference TRBV9 and TRBJ2-1, is DSGVTQTPKHLITATGQRVTLRCSPRSGDLSVYWYQQSLDQGLQFLIQYYNGEERAKGNILERFSAQQFPDLHSELNLSSLELGDSALYFCASSVHSGGSYNEQFFGPGTRLTVL.

This clonotype was observed at least ten times. Written as DNA, the CDR3 is TGTGCCAGCAGCTTAGCTGGGACAGGAGCTAACTATGGCTACACCTTC. Residues: CASSLAGTGANYGYTF. The chain carries TRBV11-2 and TRBJ1-2, with TRBD1 matching over 8 bases. The CDR3 is made up of 16 amino acids. Trimming cost V 1 base and J 0 bases; bases outside gene matches: 4. Per the germline V gene, CDR1 is SGHAT and CDR2 is FQNNGV. The variable domain in full, completed from reference TRBV11-2 and TRBJ1-2, reads EAGVAQSPRYKIIEKRQSVAFWCNPISGHATLYWYQQILGQGPKLLIQFQNNGVVDDSQLPKDRFSAERLKGVDSTLKIQPAKLEDSAVYLCASSLAGTGANYGYTFGSGTRLTVV.

Only a few counts were recorded for this clonotype. This rearrangement joins TRBV4-1 to TRBJ2-5; unclear D gene. This CDR3 is 13 amino acids long. Trimming removed 3 bases at V and 3 bases at J, with 8 bases between. Germline CDR1 reads MGHRA; CDR2 reads YSYEKL. CDR3 in DNA: TGCGCCAGCAGCCATTGGCAGAAAGAGACCCAGTACTTC. This codes for CASSHWQKETQYF.

V is TRBV5-1 and J is TRBJ1-2; possible D gene TRBD1, 5 bases. The CDR3 has 14 residues. Germline loops: CDR1 SGHRS, CDR2 YFSETQ. Trimming cost V 4 bases and J 2 bases, with 12 bases left between them. The CDR3 nucleotides read TGCGCCAGCAGCGGGACGACAGTGAACTATGGCTACACCTTC. It specifies CASSGTTVNYGYTF.

The table lists this clonotype with many counts. V gene TRBV30 combines with J gene TRBJ1-5; 9 nucleotides align to TRBD1. Germline V gives CDR1 GTSNPN, CDR2 SVGIG (reference sequence). V shed 3 bases, J shed 4 bases, and the junction held 4 bases outside the gene matches. The CDR3 extends over 14 amino acids. The CDR3 DNA reads TGTGCCTGGAGCACCGGGACAGGGAATCAGCCCCAGCATTTT. Translating it yields CAWSTGTGNQPQHF.

The sample holds many counts of this clonotype. The V and J genes are TRBV29-1 and TRBJ2-7; D uncertain. The germline CDR1 and CDR2 sequences are SQVTM and ANQGSEA. The ends were cut back, 4 bases at V and 3 bases at J, with 10 bases in the middle. This CDR3 is built from 12 residues. In DNA, the CDR3 is TGCAGCGTTGCTTTGGACGGCTACGAGCAGTACTTC. Translation gives CSVALDGYEQYF.

The chain uses TRBV5-1 and TRBJ2-7; tentative D call: TRBD1 (6 bases). Between the trimmed V and J ends, which lost 5 bases and 0 bases, there was a span of 9 bases. The V gene's germline CDR1 is SGHRS and CDR2 YFSETQ. The length of the CDR3 is 13 residues. CDR3 in amino acids: CASRGAASYEQYF. The CDR3 bases are TGCGCCAGCAGGGGGGCAGCCTCCTACGAGCAGTACTTC.